The source of this T cell receptor (beta chain) is a study of regulatory T cells in long-lasting Graves disease. This clonotype has only a few counts. CDR1 MDHEN and CDR2 SYDVKM come from the germline V gene. There are 14 residues in the CDR3. Trimming left V 7 bases short and J 4 bases short, with 17 bases between. Time point here: newly diagnosed GD, antithyroid drugs for less than 3 months. Extracted RNA from PBMCs served as the source of the TCR library. According to the study, TCR beta libraries were built with iRepertoire HTBI primers and CDR3-region Arm-PCR. One entry per CDR3 protein, called by TCRdb with MiXCR from the multiplex PCR reads. This sample has hundreds of thousands of distinct CDR3 sequences, with about 16% found just once.

This sequence originates from a female donor with Graves disease. The source material was peripheral blood mononuclear cells (PBMCs), sampled at new diagnosis, from a patient treated with antithyroid drugs. V gene TRBV28 combines with J gene TRBJ2-7; D might be TRBD2 (7 bases). Here the CDR3 DNA reads TGTGCCAGCATCCTCCAAGGGGGGGTGTACGAGCAGTACTTC. Encoded protein: CASILQGGVYEQYF.